This record covers a single T cell receptor (beta chain). The sample originates from a study of blood T cell repertoires in COVID-19. About the study: Specimens from acute and convalescent COVID-19 originated in the United States, Italy and Spain. Sources were T cells, B-cell-depleted T cells, or PBMCs; the material itself was cDNA or gDNA.

The germline V gene has CDR1 MNHNY and CDR2 SVGAGI (reference sequence). This CDR3 has 16 amino acids. With 2 bases clipped from V and 3 bases from J, the junction kept 9 bases outside the gene matches. Sequencing was performed with immunoSEQ multiplex PCR; in TCRdb, only in-frame clones are kept and a portion is missing. The repertoire holds 250,000 to 350,000 clones, around 89% seen once, with 12% in the top ten. V usage is TRBV6-6 and J usage is TRBJ2-7; 8 positions agree with TRBD2. The TCR sequence derives from a woman aged 55 to 70 with acute or convalescent COVID-19. Sequencing was performed on peripheral blood. The CDR3 DNA reads TGTGCCAGCAGTTACCCCCCCGCAAGCGGGGGCTACGAGCAGTACTTC. Its protein product is CASSYPPASGGYEQYF.